The 21 T cell receptor beta chains presented below share a single source sample, sequenced in a study of sequential checkpoint blockade in melanoma. Sample treatment: randomized to nivolumab then ipilimumab (arm A) or the reverse (arm B). Some clones are missing from TCRdb's copy, which holds only in-frame ones; the method was immunoSEQ multiplex PCR. The sample has fewer than 15,000 clones, roughly 85% seen once. The sample consisted of CD8+ T cells sorted from blood (inferred from file names), taken from a patient given nivolumab and ipilimumab in sequence. The source is a human donor with melanoma.

The V call is TRBV27, the J call TRBJ2-7, with D perhaps TRBD1 (6 bases). The CDR3 runs to 15 residues. The germline gives CDR1 MNHEY, CDR2 SMNVEV (reference sequence). V lost 4 bases to trimming and J lost 2 bases, with 15 bases between them. CDR3 coding DNA: TGTGCCAGCAGTTACGGAGGACAGCCCGCCTACGAGCAGTACTTC. Translated: CASSYGGQPAYEQYF.

The chain is built from TRBV4-3 and TRBJ2-3; no clear D gene. V was shortened by 1 base and J by 2 bases, with 7 bases between the two germline ends. This CDR3 is built from 14 residues. The germline V gene encodes CDR1 LGHNA and CDR2 YSLEER. The chain's CDR3 is CASSQASFTDTQYF. CDR3 nucleotide sequence: TGCGCCAGCAGCCAAGCGTCCTTCACAGATACGCAGTATTTT.

This chain uses TRBV5-6 with TRBJ1-1; D uncertain. The CDR3 length is 13 residues. CDR1 SGHDT and CDR2 YYEEEE come from the germline V gene. V was cut by 2 bases and J by 4 bases, with 9 bases left in between. CDR3 loop: CASSFYGGTEAFF. In DNA, the CDR3 is TGTGCCAGCAGCTTCTACGGTGGCACTGAAGCTTTCTTT. The variable domain in full, completed from reference TRBV5-6 and TRBJ1-1, reads DAGVTQSPTHLIKTRGQQVTLRCSPKSGHDTVSWYQQALGQGPQFIFQYYEEEERQRGNFPDRFSGHQFPNYSSELNVNALLLGDSALYLCASSFYGGTEAFFGQGTRLTVV.

This clone was seen a handful of times. The chain has TRBV19 and TRBJ2-5; the match to TRBD2 covers 7 bases. J lost 2 bases, V lost 5 bases, and 11 bases had no gene match. From germline, CDR1 is LNHDA and CDR2 SQIVND (reference sequence). The length of the CDR3 is 16 residues. The CDR3 protein is CASSPRLAVIQETQYF. CDR3 bases: TGTGCCAGTAGTCCTCGGCTAGCGGTCATTCAAGAGACCCAGTACTTC.

This clone was counted a few times. This sequence joins TRBV9 and TRBJ2-7; D is perhaps TRBD1 (6 bases). The CDR3 has 16 amino acids. Trimming left V 0 bases short and J 3 bases short, with 16 bases between. Germline V gene data show CDR1 as SGDLS and CDR2 as YYNGEE. The CDR3 protein is CASSVEVTGNFYEQYF. CDR3 nucleotides: TGTGCCAGCAGCGTAGAGGTTACAGGGAACTTCTACGAGCAGTACTTC.

The rearrangement links TRBV27 to TRBJ1-4; D might be TRBD1 (6 bases). V was cut by 6 bases and J by 8 bases, with 10 bases left in between. The CDR3 spans 12 residues. CDR1 and CDR2 from the germline V gene are MNHEY and SMNVEV (reference sequence). In nucleotides, the CDR3 is TGTGCCAGCAGGGCGGGGGGCGAAAAACTGTTTTTT. Protein product: CASRAGGEKLFF.

V is TRBV11-2 and J is TRBJ2-5, with TRBD2 identical over 7 bases. CDR3 length equals 18 residues. Trimming took 4 bases from V and 2 from J; bases not matched to a gene: 16. CDR1 SGHAT and CDR2 FQNNGV come from the germline V gene. The CDR3 coding sequence is TGTGCCAGCAGCTCGGACCGGGACTACCTGAAAGCTCAAGAGACCCAGTACTTC. Its translation is CASSSDRDYLKAQETQYF.

V is TRBV4-1 and J is TRBJ1-1; 7 nucleotides agree with TRBD1. The germline CDR1 and CDR2 sequences are MGHRA and YSYEKL. The CDR3 is made up of 14 amino acids. Unmatched junction bases numbered 8, after V lost 6 bases and J lost 4 bases. The CDR3: CASRADRRGTEAFF. The CDR3 nucleotides are TGCGCCAGCAGAGCGGACAGGCGCGGCACTGAAGCTTTCTTT.

This clone occurred once. The chain links TRBV29-1 to TRBJ2-1, with TRBD1 matching 8 bases. CDR3 length: 14 residues. Trimming cost V 4 bases and J 7 bases; bases outside gene matches: 9. In germline, CDR1 is SQVTM, CDR2 ANQGSEA. This chain's CDR3 is CSVVVQGVGNEQFF. The DNA for the CDR3 is TGCAGCGTTGTGGTACAGGGGGTAGGAAATGAGCAGTTCTTC.

This sequence joins TRBV10-2 and TRBJ1-3; D uncertain. From germline, CDR1 is WSHSY and CDR2 SAAADI. This CDR3 is built from 15 residues. Trimming removed 1 base at V and 0 bases at J, with 7 bases between. CDR3 in DNA: TGCGCCAGCAGTGAGTTCCGTGTCTCTGGAAACACCATATATTTT. This translates into CASSEFRVSGNTIYF.

The V and J genes are TRBV5-1 and TRBJ2-7, with D perhaps matching TRBD1 (6 bases). From germline, CDR1 is SGHRS and CDR2 YFSETQ. Trimming removed 0 bases from V and 3 bases from J, with 7 bases in between. The CDR3 has 13 amino acids. The CDR3 region is CASSLGQVYEQYF. DNA of the CDR3: TGCGCCAGCAGCTTGGGACAGGTCTACGAGCAGTACTTC.

Here the CDR3 DNA reads TGTGCCAGTAGTATCGGGACAGCCAGCTCCTACAATGAGCAGTTCTTC. It is translated as CASSIGTASSYNEQFF. The V gene is TRBV19, the J gene TRBJ2-1, with 7 bases identical to TRBD1. CDR3 length equals 16 residues. Germline values: CDR1 LNHDA, CDR2 SQIVND (reference sequence). V shed 3 bases, J shed 0 bases, and the junction held 5 bases outside the gene matches. Filled out from reference TRBV19 and TRBJ2-1, the complete variable domain reads DGGITQSPKYLFRKEGQNVTLSCEQNLNHDAMYWYRQDPGQGLRLIYYSQIVNDFQKGDIAEGYSVSREKKESFPLTVTSAQKNPTAFYLCASSIGTASSYNEQFFGPGTRLTVL.

V gene TRBV4-1 combines with J gene TRBJ2-3; no definite D call. The CDR3 totals 16 residues. CDR1 and CDR2 from the germline V gene are MGHRA and YSYEKL. Trimming cost V 4 bases and J 0 bases, with 14 bases left between them. CDR3 DNA sequence: TGCGCCAGCAGCCTCTCACCACAATCTAGCACAGATACGCAGTATTTT. It yields the protein CASSLSPQSSTDTQYF.

V gene TRBV28 combines with J gene TRBJ2-2, with TRBD1 identical over 10 bases. V lost 4 bases to trimming and J lost 10 bases; unmatched junction nucleotides: 9. There are 15 residues in the CDR3. CDR1 MDHEN and CDR2 SYDVKM come from the germline V gene. This chain's CDR3 is CASSSPGTGVEELFF. CDR3 nucleotides: TGTGCCAGCAGTTCGCCCGGGACAGGGGTCGAGGAGCTGTTTTTT.

This chain uses TRBV11-1 with TRBJ2-3, with 13 bases lining up with TRBD2. Germline-derived CDR1 and CDR2 are SGHAT and FQDESV (reference sequence). V lost 5 bases to trimming and J lost 4 bases; unmatched junction nucleotides: 9. CDR3 length: 17 amino acids. The chain's CDR3 is CASSLVGLAGVADTQYF. Written as DNA, the CDR3 is TGTGCCAGCAGCCTAGTAGGACTAGCGGGAGTAGCAGATACGCAGTATTTT. The variable domain in full, completed from reference TRBV11-1 and TRBJ2-3, reads EAEVAQSPRYKITEKSQAVAFWCDPISGHATLYWYRQILGQGPELLVQFQDESVVDDSQLPKDRFSAERLKGVDSTLKIQPAELGDSAMYLCASSLVGLAGVADTQYFGPGTRLTVL.

This clone showed up just once. J is TRBJ2-5 and V is TRBV28, with D possibly matching TRBD1 (5 bases). Germline CDR1 reads MDHEN; CDR2 reads SYDVKM. The length of the CDR3 is 16 residues. Trimming cost V 2 bases and J 1 base, with 14 bases left between them. CDR3 sequence (DNA): TGTGCCAGCAGTTTAGGACATCATACTACCCAAGAGACCCAGTACTTC. Its translation is CASSLGHHTTQETQYF.

The chain employs TRBV19 and TRBJ1-4; D might be TRBD1 (5 bases). V lost 3 bases, J lost 4 bases, and 9 bases lay in between. Germline V gives CDR1 LNHDA, CDR2 SQIVND (reference sequence). The CDR3 is 14 amino acids. The CDR3 is CASSIETDNEKLFF. As DNA, the CDR3 is TGTGCCAGTAGTATCGAGACAGATAATGAAAAACTGTTTTTT.

The chain is built from TRBV19 and TRBJ1-1, with D tentatively TRBD1 (5 bases). This CDR3 region has 15 residues. V was clipped by 5 bases and J by 0 bases, with 13 bases between them. CDR1 is LNHDA and CDR2 is SQIVND in the germline V gene (reference sequence). The CDR3 region has the DNA TGTGCCAGTAGTGTGTACGCGGGGCTGAACACTGAAGCTTTCTTT. Translating it yields CASSVYAGLNTEAFF.

This chain connects TRBV9 to TRBJ2-7; 13 bases map to TRBD2. This CDR3 is 16 amino acids long. CDR1 SGDLS and CDR2 YYNGEE come from the germline V gene. V was clipped by 0 bases and J by 6 bases; unmatched bases: 6. CDR3 sequence reads: CASSVGGLAGSLEQYF. The CDR3 DNA reads TGTGCCAGCAGCGTAGGGGGACTAGCGGGATCTCTCGAGCAGTACTTC.

The table lists this clone with a count of one. The chain joins TRBV6-5 to TRBJ2-5; 7 positions agree with TRBD2. Germline CDR1 MNHEY, CDR2 SVGAGI. The CDR3 covers 14 residues. V trimming: 6 bases; J trimming: 2 bases; junction bases outside the gene matches: 6. CDR3 DNA: TGTGCCAGCAGCGCGCCGCGGGAGCAAGAGACCCAGTACTTC. It specifies CASSAPREQETQYF.

V and J are TRBV27 and TRBJ2-7; 7 nucleotides agree with TRBD1. With 4 bases clipped from V and 3 bases from J, the junction kept 15 bases outside the gene matches. Germline lookup yields CDR1 MNHEY and CDR2 SMNVEV (reference sequence). This CDR3 spans 17 amino acids. The CDR3 DNA reads TGTGCCAGCAGTTCAAACGTACAGGGGCGGAAAGTCTACGAGCAGTACTTC. Translated: CASSSNVQGRKVYEQYF.